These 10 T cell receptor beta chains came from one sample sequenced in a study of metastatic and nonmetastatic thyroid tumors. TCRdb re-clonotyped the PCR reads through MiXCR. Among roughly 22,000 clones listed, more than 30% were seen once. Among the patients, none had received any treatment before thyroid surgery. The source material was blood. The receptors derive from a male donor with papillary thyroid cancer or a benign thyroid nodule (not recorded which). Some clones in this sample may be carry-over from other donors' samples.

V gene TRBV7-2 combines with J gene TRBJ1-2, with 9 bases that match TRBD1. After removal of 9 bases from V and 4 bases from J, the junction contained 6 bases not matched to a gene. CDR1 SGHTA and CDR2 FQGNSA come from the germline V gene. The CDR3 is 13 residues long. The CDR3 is CASKDRGGYGYTF. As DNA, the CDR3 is TGTGCCAGTAAGGACAGGGGTGGCTATGGCTACACCTTC. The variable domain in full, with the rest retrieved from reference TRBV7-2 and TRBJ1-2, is GAGVSQSPSNKVTEKGKDVELRCDPISGHTALYWYRQSLGQGLEFLIYFQGNSAPDKSGLPSDRFSAERTGGSVSTLTIQRTQQEDSAVYLCASKDRGGYGYTFGSGTRLTVV.

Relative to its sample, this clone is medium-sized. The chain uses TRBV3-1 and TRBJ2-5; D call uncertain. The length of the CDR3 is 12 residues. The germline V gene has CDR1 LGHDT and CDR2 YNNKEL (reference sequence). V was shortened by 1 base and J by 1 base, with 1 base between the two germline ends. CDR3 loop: CASSQVQETQYF. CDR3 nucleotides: TGTGCCAGCAGCCAAGTCCAAGAGACCCAGTACTTC.

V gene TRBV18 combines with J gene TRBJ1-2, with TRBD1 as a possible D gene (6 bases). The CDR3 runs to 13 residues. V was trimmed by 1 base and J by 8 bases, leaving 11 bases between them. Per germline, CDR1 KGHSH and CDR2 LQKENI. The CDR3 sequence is CASSPRRGEGYTF. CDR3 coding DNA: TGTGCCAGCTCACCACGCAGGGGCGAGGGCTACACCTTC.

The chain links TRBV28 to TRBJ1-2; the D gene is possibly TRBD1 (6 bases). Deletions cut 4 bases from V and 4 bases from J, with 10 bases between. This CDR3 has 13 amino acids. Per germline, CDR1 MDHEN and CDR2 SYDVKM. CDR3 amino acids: CASSSAGVYGYTF. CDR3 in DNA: TGTGCCAGCAGTTCGGCAGGGGTCTATGGCTACACCTTC.

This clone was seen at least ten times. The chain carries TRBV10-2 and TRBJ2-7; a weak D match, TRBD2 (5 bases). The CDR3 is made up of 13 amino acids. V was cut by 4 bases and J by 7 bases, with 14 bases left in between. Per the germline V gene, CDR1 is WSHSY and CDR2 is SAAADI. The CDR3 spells CASSVMRAKEQYF. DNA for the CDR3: TGCGCCAGCAGTGTGATGAGGGCCAAAGAGCAGTACTTC.

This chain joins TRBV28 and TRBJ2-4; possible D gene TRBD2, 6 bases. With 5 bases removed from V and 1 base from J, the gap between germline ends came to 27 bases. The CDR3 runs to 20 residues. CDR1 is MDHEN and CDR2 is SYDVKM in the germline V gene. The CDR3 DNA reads TGTGCCAGCAGTCCAACCCGCATGTATTCGGGGGTGAGGGCCAAAAACATTCAGTACTTC. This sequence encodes CASSPTRMYSGVRAKNIQYF.

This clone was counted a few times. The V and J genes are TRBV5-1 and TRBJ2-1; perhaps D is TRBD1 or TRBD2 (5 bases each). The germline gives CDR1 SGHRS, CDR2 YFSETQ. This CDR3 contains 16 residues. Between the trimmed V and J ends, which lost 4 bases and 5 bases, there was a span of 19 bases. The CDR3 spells CASSPGLYGANNEQFF. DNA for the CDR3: TGCGCCAGCAGCCCCGGACTTTACGGGGCCAACAATGAGCAGTTCTTC.

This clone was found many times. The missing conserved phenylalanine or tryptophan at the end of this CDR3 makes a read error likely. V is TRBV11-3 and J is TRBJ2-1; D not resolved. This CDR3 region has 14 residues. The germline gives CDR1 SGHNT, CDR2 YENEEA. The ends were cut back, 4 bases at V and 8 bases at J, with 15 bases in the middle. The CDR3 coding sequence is TGTGCCAGCAGCTCCTTACTCCGACCCGATGAGCAGTTCGTC. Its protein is CASSSLLRPDEQFV.

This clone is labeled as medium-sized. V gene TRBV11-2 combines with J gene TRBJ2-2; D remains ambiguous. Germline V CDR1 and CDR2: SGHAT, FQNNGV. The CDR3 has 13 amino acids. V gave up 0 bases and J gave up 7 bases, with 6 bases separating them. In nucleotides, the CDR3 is TGTGCCAGCAGCTTAGAAGGGATCGGGGAGCTGTTTTTT. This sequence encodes CASSLEGIGELFF.

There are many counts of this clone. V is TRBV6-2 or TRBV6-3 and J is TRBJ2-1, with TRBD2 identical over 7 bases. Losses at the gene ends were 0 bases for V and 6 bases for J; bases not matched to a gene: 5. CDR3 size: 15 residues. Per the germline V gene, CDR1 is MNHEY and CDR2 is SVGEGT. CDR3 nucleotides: TGTGCCAGCAGTTACTCCCTCGGGGAGGGCAATGAGCAGTTCTTC. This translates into CASSYSLGEGNEQFF.